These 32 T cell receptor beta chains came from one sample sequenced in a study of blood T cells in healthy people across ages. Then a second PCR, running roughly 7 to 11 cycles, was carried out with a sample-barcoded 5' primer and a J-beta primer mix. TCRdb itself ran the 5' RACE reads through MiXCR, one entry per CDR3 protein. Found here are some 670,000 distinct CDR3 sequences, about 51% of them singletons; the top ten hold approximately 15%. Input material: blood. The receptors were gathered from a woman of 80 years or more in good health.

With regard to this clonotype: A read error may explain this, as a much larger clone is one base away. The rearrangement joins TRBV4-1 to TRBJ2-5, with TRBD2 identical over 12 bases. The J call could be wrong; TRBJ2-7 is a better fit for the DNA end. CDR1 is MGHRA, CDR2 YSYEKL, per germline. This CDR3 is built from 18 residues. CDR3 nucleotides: TGCGCCAGCAGCCAAGATTCGTGGACTAGCGGGACGTTTTACGAGCAGTACTTC. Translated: CASSQDSWTSGTFYEQYF.

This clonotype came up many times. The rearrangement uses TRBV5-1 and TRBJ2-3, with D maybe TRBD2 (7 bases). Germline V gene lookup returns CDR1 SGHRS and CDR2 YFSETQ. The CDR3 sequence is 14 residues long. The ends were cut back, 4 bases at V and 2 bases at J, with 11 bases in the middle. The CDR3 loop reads CASSERDTTDTQYF. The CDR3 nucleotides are TGCGCCAGCAGCGAGCGGGACACCACAGATACGCAGTATTTT.

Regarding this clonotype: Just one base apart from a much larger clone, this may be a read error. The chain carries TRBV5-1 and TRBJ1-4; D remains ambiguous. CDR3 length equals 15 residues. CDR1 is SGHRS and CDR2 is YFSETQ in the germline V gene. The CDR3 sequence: CTSSSSHTVHEKLFF. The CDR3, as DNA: TGCACCAGCAGCTCTTCACACACCGTCCATGAAAAACTGTTTTTT.

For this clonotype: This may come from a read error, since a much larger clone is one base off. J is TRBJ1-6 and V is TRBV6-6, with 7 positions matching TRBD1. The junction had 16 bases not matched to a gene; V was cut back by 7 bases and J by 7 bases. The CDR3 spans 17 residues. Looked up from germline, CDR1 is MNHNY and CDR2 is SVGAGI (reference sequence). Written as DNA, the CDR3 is TGTGCCAGCAATACACCGGAAACAGGGGACAGAAATTCACCCCTCCACTTT. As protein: CASNTPETGDRNSPLHF.

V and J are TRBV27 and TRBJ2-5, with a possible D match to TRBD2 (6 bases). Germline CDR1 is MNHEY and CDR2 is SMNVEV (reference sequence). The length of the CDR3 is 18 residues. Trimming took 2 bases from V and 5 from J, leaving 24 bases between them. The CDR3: CASSLQKNKKRVQETQYF. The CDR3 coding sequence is TGTGCCAGCAGTTTACAAAAGAACAAAAAGCGGGTTCAGGAGACCCAGTACTTC.

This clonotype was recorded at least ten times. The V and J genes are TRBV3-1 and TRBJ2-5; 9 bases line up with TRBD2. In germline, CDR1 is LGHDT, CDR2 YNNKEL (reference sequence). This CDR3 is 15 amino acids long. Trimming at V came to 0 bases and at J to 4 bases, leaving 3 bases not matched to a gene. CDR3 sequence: CASSQDSGGRETQYF. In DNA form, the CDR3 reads TGTGCCAGCAGCCAAGATAGCGGGGGCAGAGAGACCCAGTACTTC.

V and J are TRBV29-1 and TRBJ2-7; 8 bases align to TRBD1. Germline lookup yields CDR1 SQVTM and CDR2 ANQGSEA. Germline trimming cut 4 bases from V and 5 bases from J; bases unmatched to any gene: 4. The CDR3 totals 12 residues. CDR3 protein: CSVGTGYNEQYF. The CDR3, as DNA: TGCAGCGTTGGGACAGGGTATAACGAGCAGTACTTC.

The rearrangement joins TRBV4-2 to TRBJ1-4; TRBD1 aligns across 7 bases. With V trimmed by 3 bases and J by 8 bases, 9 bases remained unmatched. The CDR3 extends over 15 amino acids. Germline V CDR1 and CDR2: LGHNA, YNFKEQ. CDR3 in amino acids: CASSQLQGSGEKLFF. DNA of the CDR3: TGTGCCAGCAGCCAGCTACAGGGGTCGGGGGAAAAACTGTTTTTT.

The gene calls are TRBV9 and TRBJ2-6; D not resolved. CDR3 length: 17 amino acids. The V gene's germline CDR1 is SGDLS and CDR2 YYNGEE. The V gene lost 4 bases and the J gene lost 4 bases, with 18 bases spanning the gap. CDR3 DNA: TGTGCCAGCAGCCCCCCTCCAAGGTCTAGGGGGGCCAACGTCCTGACTTTC. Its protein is CASSPPPRSRGANVLTF.

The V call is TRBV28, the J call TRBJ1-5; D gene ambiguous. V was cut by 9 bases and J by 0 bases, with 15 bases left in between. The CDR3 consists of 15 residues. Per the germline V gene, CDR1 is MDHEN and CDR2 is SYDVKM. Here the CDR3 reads CASHPSGFSNQPQHF. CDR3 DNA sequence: TGTGCCAGTCACCCCTCGGGATTTAGCAATCAGCCCCAGCATTTT.

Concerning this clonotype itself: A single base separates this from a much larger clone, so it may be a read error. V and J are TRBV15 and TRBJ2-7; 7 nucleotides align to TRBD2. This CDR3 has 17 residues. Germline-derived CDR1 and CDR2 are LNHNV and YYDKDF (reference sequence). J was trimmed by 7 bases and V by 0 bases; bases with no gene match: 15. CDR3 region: CATSRDGGISSYNEQYF. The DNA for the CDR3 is TGTGCCACCAGCAGAGACGGGGGGATAAGCTCCTACAATGAGCAGTACTTC.

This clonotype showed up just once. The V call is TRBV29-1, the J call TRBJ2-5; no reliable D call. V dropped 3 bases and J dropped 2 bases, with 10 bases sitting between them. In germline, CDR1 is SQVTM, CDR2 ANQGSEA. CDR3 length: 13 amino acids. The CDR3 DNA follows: TGCAGCGTTGAGGTTTCATCTCAAGAGACCCAGTACTTC. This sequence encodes CSVEVSSQETQYF.

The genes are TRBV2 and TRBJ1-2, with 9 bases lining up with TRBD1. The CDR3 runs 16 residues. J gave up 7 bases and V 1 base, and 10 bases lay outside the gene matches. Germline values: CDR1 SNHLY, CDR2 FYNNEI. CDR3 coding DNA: TGTGCCAGCAGTGAAGTAGGGACAGGGATTAGTGGTGGCTACACCTTC. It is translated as CASSEVGTGISGGYTF.

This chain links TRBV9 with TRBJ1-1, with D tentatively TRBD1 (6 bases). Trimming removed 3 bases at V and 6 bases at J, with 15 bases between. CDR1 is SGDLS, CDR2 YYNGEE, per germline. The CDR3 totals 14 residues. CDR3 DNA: TGTGCCAGCAGCGCCATCCCACAGGGATCTGAAGCTTTCTTT. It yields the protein CASSAIPQGSEAFF.

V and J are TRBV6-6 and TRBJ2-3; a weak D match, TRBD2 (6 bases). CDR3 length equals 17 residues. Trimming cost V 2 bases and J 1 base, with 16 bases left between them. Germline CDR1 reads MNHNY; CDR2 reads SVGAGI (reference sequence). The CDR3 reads CASSYQVVASGTDTQYF. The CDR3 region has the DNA TGTGCCAGCAGTTACCAGGTCGTCGCTAGCGGCACAGATACGCAGTATTTT.

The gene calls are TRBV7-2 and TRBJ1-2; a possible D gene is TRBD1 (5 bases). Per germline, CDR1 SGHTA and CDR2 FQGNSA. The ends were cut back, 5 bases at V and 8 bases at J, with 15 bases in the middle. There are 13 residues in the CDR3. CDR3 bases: TGTGCCAGCAGCCAAGGGTTGAGGGGAGGCTACACCTTC. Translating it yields CASSQGLRGGYTF.

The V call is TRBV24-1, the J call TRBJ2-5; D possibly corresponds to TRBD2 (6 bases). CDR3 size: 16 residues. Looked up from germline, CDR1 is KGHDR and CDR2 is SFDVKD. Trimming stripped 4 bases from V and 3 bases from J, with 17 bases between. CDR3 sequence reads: CATSDPYSGYEETQYF. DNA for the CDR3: TGTGCCACCAGTGACCCTTATAGCGGATATGAAGAGACCCAGTACTTC.

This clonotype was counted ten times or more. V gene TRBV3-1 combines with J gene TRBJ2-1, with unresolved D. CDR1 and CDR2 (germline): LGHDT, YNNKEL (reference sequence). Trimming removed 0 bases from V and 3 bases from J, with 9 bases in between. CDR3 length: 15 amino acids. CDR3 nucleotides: TGTGCCAGCAGCCAAGACACCCAGGTCTACAATGAGCAGTTCTTC. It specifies CASSQDTQVYNEQFF.

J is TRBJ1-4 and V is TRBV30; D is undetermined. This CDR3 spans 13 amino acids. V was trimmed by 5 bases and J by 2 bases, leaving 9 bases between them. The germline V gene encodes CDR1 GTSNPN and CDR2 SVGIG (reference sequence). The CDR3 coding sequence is TGTGCCTGGGGGAGAGGGACTAATGAAAAACTGTTTTTT. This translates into CAWGRGTNEKLFF.

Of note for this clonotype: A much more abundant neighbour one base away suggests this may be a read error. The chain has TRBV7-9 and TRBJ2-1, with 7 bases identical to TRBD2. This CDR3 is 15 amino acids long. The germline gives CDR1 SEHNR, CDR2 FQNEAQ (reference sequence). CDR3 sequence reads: CANSLVSGPYNEQFF. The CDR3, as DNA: TGTGCCAACAGCTTGGTTAGCGGGCCTTACAATGAGCAGTTCTTC.

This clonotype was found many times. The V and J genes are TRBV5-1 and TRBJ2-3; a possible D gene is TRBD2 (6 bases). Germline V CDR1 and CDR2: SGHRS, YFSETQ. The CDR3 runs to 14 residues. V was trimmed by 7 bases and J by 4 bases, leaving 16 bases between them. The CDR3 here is CASGTGDGADTQYF. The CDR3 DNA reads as TGCGCCAGCGGGACGGGAGATGGTGCAGATACGCAGTATTTT.

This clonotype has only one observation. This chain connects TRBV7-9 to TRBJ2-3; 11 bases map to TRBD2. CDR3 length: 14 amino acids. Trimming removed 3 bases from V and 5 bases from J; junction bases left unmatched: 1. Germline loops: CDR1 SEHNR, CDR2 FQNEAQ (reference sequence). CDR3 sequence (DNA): TGTGCCAGCAGCTTCCTAGCGGGAGGAGATACGCAGTATTTT. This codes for CASSFLAGGDTQYF. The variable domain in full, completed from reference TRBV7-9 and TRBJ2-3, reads DTGVSQNPRHKITKRGQNVTFRCDPISEHNRLYWYRQTLGQGPEFLTYFQNEAQLEKSRLLSDRFSAERPKGSFSTLEIQRTEQGDSAMYLCASSFLAGGDTQYFGPGTRLTVL.

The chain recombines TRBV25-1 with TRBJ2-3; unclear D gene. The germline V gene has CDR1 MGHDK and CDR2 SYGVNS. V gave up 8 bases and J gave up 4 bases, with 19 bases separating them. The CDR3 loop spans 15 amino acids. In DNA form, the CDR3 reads TGTGCCAGCTCAGAAGATTCCATAAAACCAGATACGCAGTATTTT. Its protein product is CASSEDSIKPDTQYF.

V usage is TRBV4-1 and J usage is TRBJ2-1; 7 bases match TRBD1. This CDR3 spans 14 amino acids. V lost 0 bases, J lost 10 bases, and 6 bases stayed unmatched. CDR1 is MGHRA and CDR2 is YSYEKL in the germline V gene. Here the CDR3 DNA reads TGCGCCAGCAGCCAAGATTCAGGGGGATACGAGCAGTTCTTC. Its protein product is CASSQDSGGYEQFF.

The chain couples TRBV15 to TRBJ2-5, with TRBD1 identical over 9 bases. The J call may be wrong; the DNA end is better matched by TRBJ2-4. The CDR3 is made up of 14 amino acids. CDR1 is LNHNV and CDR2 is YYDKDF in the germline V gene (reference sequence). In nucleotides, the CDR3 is TGTGCCACCAGTGTGGGACAGGGAAAAAACATTCAGTACTTC. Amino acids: CATSVGQGKNIQYF.

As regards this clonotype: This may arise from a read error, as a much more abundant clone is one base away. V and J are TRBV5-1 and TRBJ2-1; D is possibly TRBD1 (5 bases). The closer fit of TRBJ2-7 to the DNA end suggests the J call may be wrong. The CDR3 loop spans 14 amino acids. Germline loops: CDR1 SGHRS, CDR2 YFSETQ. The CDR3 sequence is CSSRNEGANNEQYF. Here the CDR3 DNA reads TGCTCCAGCAGGAACGAAGGGGCCAACAATGAGCAGTACTTC.

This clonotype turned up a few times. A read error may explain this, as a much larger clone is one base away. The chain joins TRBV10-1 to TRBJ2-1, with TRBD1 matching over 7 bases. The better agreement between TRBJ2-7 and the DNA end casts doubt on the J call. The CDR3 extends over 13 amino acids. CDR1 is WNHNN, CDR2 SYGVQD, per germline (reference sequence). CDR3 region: CASSGDSYNEQYF. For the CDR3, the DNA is TGCGCCAGCAGCGGGGACAGCTACAATGAGCAGTACTTC.

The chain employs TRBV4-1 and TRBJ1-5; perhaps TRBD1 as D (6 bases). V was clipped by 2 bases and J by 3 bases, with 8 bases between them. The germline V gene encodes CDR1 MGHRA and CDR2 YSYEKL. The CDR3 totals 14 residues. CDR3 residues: CASSQPGHNQPQHF. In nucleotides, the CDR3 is TGCGCCAGCAGCCAACCGGGACACAATCAGCCCCAGCATTTT.

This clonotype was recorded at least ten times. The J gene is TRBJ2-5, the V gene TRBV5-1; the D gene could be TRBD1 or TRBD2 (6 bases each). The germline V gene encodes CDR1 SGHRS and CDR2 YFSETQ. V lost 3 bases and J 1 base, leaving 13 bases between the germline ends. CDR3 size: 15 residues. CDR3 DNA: TGCGCCAGCAGCTGGGAAGGGGGGTTCCAAGAGACCCAGTACTTC. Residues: CASSWEGGFQETQYF.

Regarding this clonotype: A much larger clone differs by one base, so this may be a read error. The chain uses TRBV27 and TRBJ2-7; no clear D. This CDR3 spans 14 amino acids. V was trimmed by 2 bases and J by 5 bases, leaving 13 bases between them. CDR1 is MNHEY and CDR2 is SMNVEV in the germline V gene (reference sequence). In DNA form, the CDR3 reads TGTGCCAGCAGTTTAGCGAGTCCCGAGGACGAGCAGTACTTC. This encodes CASSLASPEDEQYF.

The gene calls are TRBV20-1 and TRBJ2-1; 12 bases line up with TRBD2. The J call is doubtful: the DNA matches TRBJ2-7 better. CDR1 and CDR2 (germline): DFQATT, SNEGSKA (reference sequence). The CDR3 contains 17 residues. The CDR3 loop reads CSARGLAGAARYNEQYF. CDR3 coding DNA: TGCAGTGCTAGAGGACTAGCGGGGGCCGCTCGCTACAATGAGCAGTACTTC.

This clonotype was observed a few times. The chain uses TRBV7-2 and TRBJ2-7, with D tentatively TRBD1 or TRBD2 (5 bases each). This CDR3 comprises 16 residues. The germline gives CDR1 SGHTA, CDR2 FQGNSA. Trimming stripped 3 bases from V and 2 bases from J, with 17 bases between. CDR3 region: CASSFAGSGSPYEQYF. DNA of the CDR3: TGTGCCAGCAGCTTTGCGGGTTCAGGGTCCCCCTACGAGCAGTACTTC.